This TCR beta chain was recorded in a study of blood T cell repertoires in COVID-19. The CDR3 extends over 14 amino acids. The V gene lost 3 bases and the J gene lost 6 bases, with 15 bases spanning the gap. Germline CDR1 SGDLS, CDR2 YYNGEE. Generated by immunoSEQ multiplex PCR, the TCRdb table keeps only in-frame clones and is missing some. Of 250,000 to 300,000 clones listed, under 90% are singletons. This TCR was recovered from a man aged 50-59 years with acute or convalescent COVID-19. The sample taken for sequencing was peripheral blood. This chain links TRBV9 with TRBJ1-2; tentative D call: TRBD1 (5 bases). The CDR3 protein is CASSGGGGAHGYTF. The CDR3 region has the DNA TGTGCCAGCAGCGGAGGAGGAGGGGCCCATGGCTACACCTTC. The variable domain in full, with the rest retrieved from reference TRBV9 and TRBJ1-2, is DSGVTQTPKHLITATGQRVTLRCSPRSGDLSVYWYQQSLDQGLQFLIQYYNGEERAKGNILERFSAQQFPDLHSELNLSSLELGDSALYFCASSGGGGAHGYTFGSGTRLTVV.